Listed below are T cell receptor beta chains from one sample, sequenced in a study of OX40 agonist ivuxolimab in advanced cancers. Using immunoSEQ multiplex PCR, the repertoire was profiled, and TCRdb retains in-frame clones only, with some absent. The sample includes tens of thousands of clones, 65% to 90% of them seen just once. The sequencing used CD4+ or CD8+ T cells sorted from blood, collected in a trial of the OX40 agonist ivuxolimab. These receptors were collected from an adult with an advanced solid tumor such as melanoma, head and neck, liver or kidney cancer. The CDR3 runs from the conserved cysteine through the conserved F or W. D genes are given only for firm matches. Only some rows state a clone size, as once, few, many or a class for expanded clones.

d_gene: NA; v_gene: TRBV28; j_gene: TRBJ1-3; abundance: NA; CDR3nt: TGTGCCAGCAGTCCACAGGCAGGTTCCGGAAACACCATATATTTT; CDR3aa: CASSPQAGSGNTIYF
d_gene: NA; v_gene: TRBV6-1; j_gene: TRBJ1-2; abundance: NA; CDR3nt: TGTGCCAGCAGCCGAGACAAGAACTATGGCTACACCTTC; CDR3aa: CASSRDKNYGYTF
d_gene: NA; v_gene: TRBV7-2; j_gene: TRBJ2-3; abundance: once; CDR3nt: TGTGCCAGCAGCGGACAGAGCCATGTTAGCACAGATACGCAGTATTTT; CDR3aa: CASSGQSHVSTDTQYF
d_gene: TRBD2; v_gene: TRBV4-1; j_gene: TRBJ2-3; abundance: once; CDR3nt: TGCGCCAGCAGCCAAGGGGTTCTAGCGGGGGCAGTAGATACGCAGTATTTT; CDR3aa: CASSQGVLAGAVDTQYF
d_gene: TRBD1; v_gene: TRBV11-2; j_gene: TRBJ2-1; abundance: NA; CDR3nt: TGTGCCAGCAGCTCGGACAGGGATGAGCAGTTCTTC; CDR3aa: CASSSDRDEQFF
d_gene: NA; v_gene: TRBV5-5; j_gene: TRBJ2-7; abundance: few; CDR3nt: TGTGCCAGCAGCCCTAACGAGGCAATCTACGAGCAGTACTTC; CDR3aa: CASSPNEAIYEQYF
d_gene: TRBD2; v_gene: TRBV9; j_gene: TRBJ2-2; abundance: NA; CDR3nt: TGTGCCAGCAGCGTAGGGCTAGCGGGGGGGCGCGGCACCGGGGAGCTGTTTTTT; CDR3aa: CASSVGLAGGRGTGELFF
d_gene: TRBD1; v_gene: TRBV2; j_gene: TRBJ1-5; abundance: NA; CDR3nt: TGTGCCAGCAATCCGGACAGGGCGAGCAATCAGCCCCAGCATTTT; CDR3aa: CASNPDRASNQPQHF
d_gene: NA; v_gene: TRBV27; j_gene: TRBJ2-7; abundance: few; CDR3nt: TGTGCCAGCAGTTTACAGGGGGGGAGCTCCTACGAGCAGTACTTC; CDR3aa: CASSLQGGSSYEQYF
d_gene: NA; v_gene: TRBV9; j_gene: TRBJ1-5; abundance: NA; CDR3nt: TGTGCCAGCAGCTCTGGGACGGGGAATCAGCCCCAGCATTTT; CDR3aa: CASSSGTGNQPQHF
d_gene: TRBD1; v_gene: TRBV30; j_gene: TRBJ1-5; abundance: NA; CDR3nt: TGTGCCTGGAGTGGAAGGACAGGGGATAATCAGCCCCAGCATTTT; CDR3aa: CAWSGRTGDNQPQHF
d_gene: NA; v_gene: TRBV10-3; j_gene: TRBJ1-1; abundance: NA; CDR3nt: TGTGCCATCAGTGTCGCGGGGGCGACTGAAGCTTTCTTT; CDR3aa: CAISVAGATEAFF
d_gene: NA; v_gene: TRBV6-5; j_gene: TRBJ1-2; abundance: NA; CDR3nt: TGTGCCAGCAGTGACCCGACGCAGGACTATGGCTACACCTTC; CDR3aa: CASSDPTQDYGYTF
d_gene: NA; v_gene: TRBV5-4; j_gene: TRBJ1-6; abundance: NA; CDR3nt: TGTGCCAGCAGATATCGAACTCTCTCATCTAATTCACCCCTCCACTTT; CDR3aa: CASRYRTLSSNSPLHF
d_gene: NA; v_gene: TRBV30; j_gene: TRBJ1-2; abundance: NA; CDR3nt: TGTGCCTGGAGTGGTTACAGGGTGAATGGCCACACCTTC; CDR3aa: CAWSGYRVNGHTF
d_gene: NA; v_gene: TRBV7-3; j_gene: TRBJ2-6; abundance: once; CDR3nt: TGTGCCAGCAGCACAAATGCCGTTGGTGGGGCCAACGTCCTGACTTTC; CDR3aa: CASSTNAVGGANVLTF
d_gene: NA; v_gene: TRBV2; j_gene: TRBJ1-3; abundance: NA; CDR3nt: TGTGCCAGCAGCGGGGAACCCGGAAACACCATATATTTT; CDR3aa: CASSGEPGNTIYF
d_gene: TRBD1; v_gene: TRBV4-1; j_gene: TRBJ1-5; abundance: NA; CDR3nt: TGCGCCAGCAGGGGACAGGGGCTCAATCAGCCCCAGCATTTT; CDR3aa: CASRGQGLNQPQHF
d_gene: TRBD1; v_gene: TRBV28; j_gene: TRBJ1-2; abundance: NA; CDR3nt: TGTGCCACCCGGGGGAGGGACAGACTTAACTATGGCTACACCTTC; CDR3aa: CATRGRDRLNYGYTF